The sequence of this T cell receptor (beta chain) was determined in a study of PD-L1 blockade in urothelial cancer. Study information: About 85% of the 29 patients were men with bladder-origin urothelial cancer. Peripheral blood specimens exhibited a median yield of approximately 150,000 T cells. Analyses were performed on blood at 3 weeks after treatment start (the second dose) and at 6 weeks.

Time point denoted: peripheral blood 6 weeks after treatment start. Assay used: immunoSEQ multiplex PCR; TCRdb lists only in-frame clones, some missing. The sample holds some 31,000 clones; around three quarters are singletons and the top ten take around 3.3%. This CDR3 is 19 amino acids long. The ends lost 2 bases at V and 1 base at J; junction bases unmatched: 11. Looked up from germline, CDR1 is SGHTA and CDR2 is FQGNSA. The starting material was PBMCs, obtained around atezolizumab (anti-PD-L1) treatment. This TCR came from a man in his sixties or seventies with urothelial cancer. The rearrangement uses TRBV7-2 and TRBJ2-2, with TRBD2 matching over 9 bases. The CDR3 loop is CASSLSFSGRKVNTGELFF. Written as DNA, the CDR3 is TGTGCCAGCAGCTTAAGTTTTAGCGGGAGAAAAGTGAACACCGGGGAGCTGTTTTTT.